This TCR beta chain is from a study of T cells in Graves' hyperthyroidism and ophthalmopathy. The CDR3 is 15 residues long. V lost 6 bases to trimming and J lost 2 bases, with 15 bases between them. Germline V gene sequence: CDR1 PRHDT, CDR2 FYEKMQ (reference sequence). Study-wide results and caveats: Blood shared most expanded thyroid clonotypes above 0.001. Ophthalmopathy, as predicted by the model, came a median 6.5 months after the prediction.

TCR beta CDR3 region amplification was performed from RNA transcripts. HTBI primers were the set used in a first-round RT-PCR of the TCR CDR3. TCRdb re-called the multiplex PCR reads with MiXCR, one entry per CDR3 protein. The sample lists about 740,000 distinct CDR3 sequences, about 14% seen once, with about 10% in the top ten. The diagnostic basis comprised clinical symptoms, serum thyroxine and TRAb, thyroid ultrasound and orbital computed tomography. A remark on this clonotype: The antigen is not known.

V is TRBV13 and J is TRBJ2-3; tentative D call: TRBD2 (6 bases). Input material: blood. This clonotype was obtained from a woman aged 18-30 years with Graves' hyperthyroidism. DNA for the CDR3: TGTGCCAGCAGGTACCATAGCGGAGCCACAGATACGCAGTATTTT. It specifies CASRYHSGATDTQYF.